The sequence of this T cell receptor beta chain was determined in a study of blood T cell repertoires in COVID-19. In the study overall: T cells, B-cell-depleted T cells, or PBMCs provided the cDNA or gDNA that served as material.

In the source study's methods: Reference gene primer amplification yielded estimated nucleated cell counts. The data were produced by immunoSEQ multiplex PCR, yet TCRdb's version contains in-frame clones alone and is incomplete. The V and J calls and clone size are taken from that table; D and trimming were inferred from the DNA. This table has a few hundred thousand clones, about 85% appearing once. V lost 0 bases to trimming and J lost 3 bases, with 13 bases between them. The germline V gene has CDR1 GTSNPN and CDR2 SVGIG (reference sequence). The CDR3 has 15 residues. The chain carries TRBV30 and TRBJ2-3; tentatively, D is TRBD2 (6 bases). What was sequenced was PBMCs or T cells enriched from blood (not recorded which). The source of this sequence is a woman aged 25 to 39 who had recovered from COVID-19. CDR3: CAWSVTRRGTDTQYF. The DNA for the CDR3 is TGTGCCTGGAGTGTAACCAGGAGGGGTACAGATACGCAGTATTTT.